A single sample is the source of the 22 T cell receptor beta chains below, sequenced in a study of TIL therapy for anti-PD-1-resistant metastatic lung cancer. The libraries were made with immunoSEQ v3. Some clones are missing from TCRdb's copy, which holds only in-frame ones; the method was immunoSEQ multiplex PCR. The repertoire holds around 19,000 clones, about 83% seen once, with about 2% in the top ten. Noted time point: pre-treatment sample, taken before nivolumab and TIL therapy. Sample: blood, taken at baseline. These receptors all come from a person aged 25 to 80 with non-small cell lung cancer.

This chain joins TRBV2 and TRBJ2-7; the D is unclear. This CDR3 has 12 residues. Trimming shortened V by 10 bases and J by 5 bases, and 15 bases separated the two germline ends. The germline V gene has CDR1 SNHLY and CDR2 FYNNEI. The DNA for the CDR3 is TGTGCCACCACACAACCGGGCAACGAGCAGTACTTC. Protein product: CATTQPGNEQYF.

This chain joins TRBV5-1 and TRBJ1-4, with unresolved D. The CDR3 runs 14 residues. V was shortened by 4 bases and J by 3 bases, with 10 bases between the two germline ends. Germline CDR1 SGHRS, CDR2 YFSETQ. The CDR3 spells CASSLRSSNEKLFF. CDR3 nucleotides: TGCGCCAGCAGCCTCCGCAGCTCTAATGAAAAACTGTTTTTT.

The J gene is TRBJ2-2, the V gene TRBV19, with 13 nucleotides matching TRBD2. The CDR3 sequence is 16 residues long. Per the germline V gene, CDR1 is LNHDA and CDR2 is SQIVND (reference sequence). V gave up 4 bases and J gave up 5 bases; unmatched junction bases: 4. This CDR3 reads CASSTRGLAGTGELFF. Here the CDR3 DNA reads TGTGCCAGTAGTACCAGGGGACTAGCGGGGACCGGGGAGCTGTTTTTT.

DNA of the CDR3: TGTGCCACAGAAACTAGCGGAAAATCCTACGAGCAGTACTTC. It yields the protein CATETSGKSYEQYF. The chain carries TRBV28 and TRBJ2-7, with 8 bases fitting TRBD2. The CDR3 has 14 residues. Germline V gene data show CDR1 as MDHEN and CDR2 as SYDVKM. V shed 10 bases and J 1 base; nucleotides not matched to a gene: 9.

V is TRBV11-3 and J is TRBJ1-1; no definite D call. Germline CDR1 SGHNT, CDR2 YENEEA. The CDR3 extends over 14 amino acids. V lost 5 bases and J lost 1, with 11 bases in between. CDR3 region: CASSPTGRNTEAFF. The CDR3 DNA is TGTGCCAGCAGCCCGACCGGGAGGAACACTGAAGCTTTCTTT.

This chain uses TRBV7-3 with TRBJ2-2; D is possibly TRBD2 (5 bases). The CDR3 is 13 amino acids. V lost 6 bases and J lost 5, with 10 bases in between. Per the germline V gene, CDR1 is SGHTA and CDR2 is FQGTGA. Here the CDR3 reads CASSFSVTGELFF. The CDR3 DNA sequence: TGTGCCAGCAGTTTTAGCGTGACCGGGGAGCTGTTTTTT.

V gene TRBV10-1 combines with J gene TRBJ1-2, with D hard to call. The V end lost 0 bases, the J end lost 0 bases, and 14 bases lay between the germline ends. The CDR3 has 17 residues. The germline CDR1 and CDR2 sequences are WNHNN and SYGVQD (reference sequence). This chain's CDR3 is CASSESAGPYANYGYTF. The CDR3 region has the DNA TGCGCCAGCAGTGAGTCCGCTGGCCCCTACGCTAACTATGGCTACACCTTC.

The rearrangement links TRBV28 to TRBJ2-7; D unclear. This CDR3 contains 16 residues. Trimming pared 4 bases from V and 5 bases from J, leaving 21 bases between. Germline assignment: CDR1 MDHEN and CDR2 SYDVKM. In DNA, the CDR3 is TGTGCCAGCAGTTCACCTCCCTTCAGGCCCACTAACGAGCAGTACTTC. Its translation is CASSSPPFRPTNEQYF.

This chain joins TRBV30 and TRBJ1-1; D remains ambiguous. The CDR3 covers 11 residues. The V end lost 5 bases, the J end lost 0 bases, and 4 bases lay between the germline ends. Germline V gene data show CDR1 as GTSNPN and CDR2 as SVGIG (reference sequence). The chain's CDR3 is CAWELNTEAFF. The CDR3 DNA reads as TGTGCCTGGGAGTTGAACACTGAAGCTTTCTTT.

The chain employs TRBV5-5 and TRBJ2-7, with 7 bases matching TRBD2. Germline assignment: CDR1 SGHKS and CDR2 YYEKEE (reference sequence). V lost 4 bases to trimming and J lost 3 bases; unmatched junction nucleotides: 1. The CDR3 covers 12 residues. The DNA of the CDR3 is TGTGCCAGCAGCCCGGGGGGCTACGAGCAGTACTTC. Protein product: CASSPGGYEQYF.

The chain couples TRBV7-2 to TRBJ1-1; D is possibly TRBD1 (6 bases). V dropped 5 bases and J dropped 4 bases, with 20 bases sitting between them. This CDR3 region has 16 residues. The germline V gene has CDR1 SGHTA and CDR2 FQGNSA. This CDR3 is CASSLRGGAWGTEAFF. Written as DNA, the CDR3 is TGTGCCAGCAGCCTCCGGGGGGGCGCCTGGGGCACTGAAGCTTTCTTT.

The J gene is TRBJ2-2, the V gene TRBV27; the D is unclear. Trimming took off 2 bases at V and 4 bases at J, with 2 bases between the two ends. Germline V lookup: CDR1 MNHEY, CDR2 SMNVEV (reference sequence). This CDR3 has 12 residues. CDR3 in amino acids: CASSLGTGELFF. The CDR3 DNA is TGTGCCAGCAGTTTAGGCACCGGGGAGCTGTTTTTT.

The chain is built from TRBV11-2 and TRBJ2-1; D possibly corresponds to TRBD2 (6 bases). Germline CDR1 reads SGHAT; CDR2 reads FQNNGV. Trimming pared 5 bases from V and 6 bases from J, leaving 11 bases between. The CDR3 contains 13 residues. This CDR3 is CASSTGSSNEQFF. CDR3 bases: TGTGCCAGCAGCACCGGGAGTTCCAATGAGCAGTTCTTC.

The rearrangement uses TRBV9 and TRBJ2-1; D may be TRBD1 (6 bases). The CDR3 runs 15 residues. Germline values: CDR1 SGDLS, CDR2 YYNGEE. V dropped 2 bases and J dropped 2 bases, with 11 bases sitting between them. In nucleotides, the CDR3 is TGTGCCAGCAGCGTGGGACACGAGGCCTACAATGAGCAGTTCTTC. It translates to CASSVGHEAYNEQFF.

The CDR3 DNA is TGTGCCAGCAGCTTAGTCGGGGGGCTGGGTGAAAAACTGTTTTTT. Its protein product is CASSLVGGLGEKLFF. The gene calls are TRBV7-9 and TRBJ1-4, with D possibly matching TRBD1 (6 bases). Germline CDR1 SEHNR, CDR2 FQNEAQ (reference sequence). This CDR3 has 15 residues. Trimming took 1 base from V and 7 from J, leaving 13 bases between them.

The chain combines TRBV7-2 with TRBJ1-4; tentatively, D is TRBD1 (6 bases). The germline CDR1 and CDR2 sequences are SGHTA and FQGNSA. V lost 6 bases and J 8 bases, leaving 16 bases between the germline ends. This CDR3 contains 14 residues. In DNA, the CDR3 is TGTGCCAGCAGTGCGATCCGGGGGCGAGAAAAACTGTTTTTT. Its translation is CASSAIRGREKLFF.

V and J are TRBV27 and TRBJ2-3; 9 bases fit TRBD2. V was pared by 2 bases and J by 4 bases, with 7 bases of the junction left unmatched. In germline, CDR1 is MNHEY, CDR2 SMNVEV (reference sequence). The CDR3 runs 16 residues. In nucleotides, the CDR3 is TGTGCCAGCAGTTTAATCACACGGACTAGCGCAGATACGCAGTATTTT. Translated: CASSLITRTSADTQYF.

The genes are TRBV5-1 and TRBJ2-1, with a tentative D call TRBD2 (6 bases). CDR3 length equals 14 residues. Trimming shortened V by 0 bases and J by 5 bases, and 9 bases separated the two germline ends. Germline assignment: CDR1 SGHRS and CDR2 YFSETQ. CDR3 sequence (DNA): TGCGCCAGCAGCTTGGCCCTAGCGAACAATGAGCAGTTCTTC. Protein product: CASSLALANNEQFF. The whole variable domain, filled in from reference TRBV5-1 and TRBJ2-1, reads KAGVTQTPRYLIKTRGQQVTLSCSPISGHRSVSWYQQTPGQGLQFLFEYFSETQRNKGNFPGRFSGRQFSNSRSEMNVSTLELGDSALYLCASSLALANNEQFFGPGTRLTVL.

The rearrangement uses TRBV6-5 and TRBJ1-5; unclear D gene. Germline CDR1 is MNHEY and CDR2 is SVGAGI. The length of the CDR3 is 14 residues. V was trimmed by 2 bases and J by 0 bases, leaving 5 bases between them. CDR3 sequence reads: CASSYGYSNQPQHF. In DNA form, the CDR3 reads TGTGCCAGCAGTTACGGGTATAGCAATCAGCCCCAGCATTTT.

The gene calls are TRBV15 and TRBJ1-1, with D possibly being TRBD1 (6 bases). The V gene's germline CDR1 is LNHNV and CDR2 YYDKDF (reference sequence). The CDR3 consists of 14 residues. Trimming removed 10 bases from V and 1 base from J, with 16 bases in between. The CDR3 DNA sequence: TGTGCCATCAGGGGTCGGGCGCCGAACACTGAAGCTTTCTTT. Translated: CAIRGRAPNTEAFF.

This sequence joins TRBV2 and TRBJ2-1; the match to TRBD1 covers 7 bases. The CDR3 covers 16 residues. V was clipped by 7 bases and J by 4 bases; unmatched bases: 13. CDR1 SNHLY and CDR2 FYNNEI come from the germline V gene. The CDR3 DNA reads TGTGCCAGCATGGTGCGACAGGGCGAAGGGTACAATGAGCAGTTCTTC. It encodes CASMVRQGEGYNEQFF. The entire variable domain, with the rest obtained from reference TRBV2 and TRBJ2-1, is as follows: EPEVTQTPSHQVTQMGQEVILRCVPISNHLYFYWYRQILGQKVEFLVSFYNNEISEKSEIFDDQFSVERPDGSNFTLKIRSTKLEDSAMYFCASMVRQGEGYNEQFFGPGTRLTVL.

This chain joins TRBV7-9 and TRBJ1-1; 8 nucleotides match TRBD1. Trimming took 5 bases from V and 0 from J; bases not matched to a gene: 5. The V gene's germline CDR1 is SEHNR and CDR2 FQNEAQ (reference sequence). The CDR3 is 15 amino acids. CDR3 amino acids: CASSARQGLNTEAFF. CDR3 nucleotides: TGTGCCAGCAGCGCCCGACAGGGGCTGAACACTGAAGCTTTCTTT.